These 30 T cell receptor beta chains originate from one sample sequenced in a study of cytomegalovirus exposure and HLA in healthy donors. It was with 60 Vbeta and 13 Jbeta primers that the PCR ran. Data came from immunoSEQ multiplex PCR; TCRdb stores just in-frame clones and leaves some out. The sample carries about 97,000 clones, 55% to 80% recorded once. Material for sequencing was PBMCs. The origin of the receptors is a middle-aged man in good health and CMV-seronegative.

The J gene is TRBJ1-5, the V gene TRBV28; 10 bases are shared with TRBD1. CDR1 MDHEN and CDR2 SYDVKM come from the germline V gene. With 5 bases clipped from V and 4 bases from J, the junction kept 5 bases outside the gene matches. The CDR3 contains 15 residues. CDR3 sequence: CASSLDRGPNQPQHF. The CDR3 DNA reads TGTGCCAGCAGTCTCGACAGGGGGCCTAATCAGCCCCAGCATTTT.

The gene calls are TRBV5-1 and TRBJ1-5, with D unclear. Between the trimmed V and J ends, which lost 4 bases and 6 bases, there was a span of 11 bases. The CDR3 covers 13 residues. Germline V lookup: CDR1 SGHRS, CDR2 YFSETQ. CDR3 residues: CASSPISGQPQHF. The CDR3 nucleotides read TGCGCCAGCAGCCCGATCTCGGGTCAGCCCCAGCATTTT. The whole variable domain, remainder taken from reference TRBV5-1 and TRBJ1-5, is KAGVTQTPRYLIKTRGQQVTLSCSPISGHRSVSWYQQTPGQGLQFLFEYFSETQRNKGNFPGRFSGRQFSNSRSEMNVSTLELGDSALYLCASSPISGQPQHFGDGTRLSIL.

The CDR3 DNA reads TGTGCCAGCAGCTCCCGTGGAGGGGTCACTGAAGCTTTCTTT. Its translation is CASSSRGGVTEAFF. The V call is TRBV9, the J call TRBJ1-1, with a weak D call TRBD1 (5 bases). This CDR3 comprises 14 residues. V was clipped by 4 bases and J by 4 bases, with 14 bases between them. The germline V gene has CDR1 SGDLS and CDR2 YYNGEE.

This chain joins TRBV28 and TRBJ1-2; D ambiguous. CDR1 is MDHEN, CDR2 SYDVKM, per germline. Trimming removed 7 bases at V and 4 bases at J, with 16 bases between. The CDR3 length is 14 residues. The CDR3 region is CASTSWAEPYGYTF. CDR3 sequence (DNA): TGTGCCAGCACCTCATGGGCCGAACCCTATGGCTACACCTTC.

A single count supports this clone. V gene TRBV28 combines with J gene TRBJ1-1, with a tentative D call TRBD1 (6 bases). The CDR3 sequence is 16 residues long. The V end lost 6 bases, the J end lost 5 bases, and 22 bases lay between the germline ends. Germline CDR1 reads MDHEN; CDR2 reads SYDVKM. As DNA, the CDR3 is TGTGCCAGCAGGCCCGCCGGTCAGGGGAGAGGGACTGAAGCTTTCTTT. Amino acid sequence: CASRPAGQGRGTEAFF. The entire variable domain, with the rest obtained from reference TRBV28 and TRBJ1-1, is as follows: DVKVTQSSRYLVKRTGEKVFLECVQDMDHENMFWYRQDPGLGLRLIYFSYDVKMKEKGDIPEGYSVSREKKERFSLILESASTNQTSMYLCASRPAGQGRGTEAFFGQGTRLTVV.

Here the CDR3 reads CASSQLAAEQFF. CDR3 coding DNA: TGTGCCAGCAGCCAACTAGCGGCTGAGCAGTTCTTC. V usage is TRBV4-2 and J usage is TRBJ2-1, with 7 bases that match TRBD2. The CDR3 consists of 12 residues. Germline CDR1 reads LGHNA; CDR2 reads YNFKEQ. The V segment lost 2 bases and the J segment 9 bases; nucleotides outside the gene matches: 1.

The chain joins TRBV5-5 to TRBJ1-5; TRBD1 is a possible D gene (6 bases). V lost 0 bases to trimming and J lost 1 base, with 17 bases between them. The CDR3 is 18 amino acids. The germline V gene has CDR1 SGHKS and CDR2 YYEKEE (reference sequence). CDR3 coding DNA: TGTGCCAGCAGCTTGGCCGGGGGGCCGGGTCGAAGCAATCAGCCCCAGCATTTT. Amino acids: CASSLAGGPGRSNQPQHF.

The chain is built from TRBV6-5 and TRBJ1-1; 8 nucleotides line up with TRBD1. Germline V gene lookup returns CDR1 MNHEY and CDR2 SVGAGI. After removal of 2 bases from V and 4 bases from J, the junction contained 9 bases not matched to a gene. The CDR3 is made up of 16 amino acids. The DNA for the CDR3 is TGTGCCAGCAGTTACAATCCAGGGGGCCTTCGCACTGAAGCTTTCTTT. This sequence encodes CASSYNPGGLRTEAFF.

V is TRBV11-3 and J is TRBJ2-7; D ambiguous. The CDR3 extends over 13 amino acids. Trimming took 5 bases from V and 3 from J, leaving 11 bases between them. Germline values: CDR1 SGHNT, CDR2 YENEEA. The CDR3: CASSPNSGYEQYF. The CDR3 nucleotides read TGTGCCAGCAGCCCGAACTCGGGCTACGAGCAGTACTTC.

The chain uses TRBV18 and TRBJ2-3; D not certain. The CDR3 has 13 residues. The V and J ends lost 4 bases and 3 bases respectively, with 8 bases between them. CDR1 is KGHSH, CDR2 LQKENI, per germline. CDR3 amino acids: CASSLLRTDTQYF. Written as DNA, the CDR3 is TGTGCCAGCTCACTACTACGGACAGATACGCAGTATTTT.

The chain recombines TRBV4-1 with TRBJ2-7, with D maybe TRBD1 (6 bases). CDR1 and CDR2 (germline): MGHRA, YSYEKL. CDR3 length equals 15 residues. V was pared by 0 bases and J by 2 bases, with 11 bases between. CDR3 DNA: TGCGCCAGCAGCCAAGAAGGGGGTATCACCTACGAGCAGTACTTC. Translation: CASSQEGGITYEQYF.

The chain is built from TRBV4-1 and TRBJ1-6; 8 positions match TRBD1. The V gene end was trimmed by 4 bases and the J gene end by 7 bases; junction bases not matched to a gene: 6. This CDR3 contains 15 residues. Germline-derived CDR1 and CDR2 are MGHRA and YSYEKL. The CDR3 bases are TGCGCCAGCAGCCGGGAGGACAGGGAAAATTCACCCCTCCACTTT. Encoded protein: CASSREDRENSPLHF.

The chain has TRBV5-8 and TRBJ1-5; D gene uncertain. V shed 0 bases and J shed 3 bases, with 10 bases lying between them. This CDR3 has 15 residues. CDR1 SGHTS and CDR2 YDEGEE come from the germline V gene. The DNA for the CDR3 is TGTGCCAGCAGCTTGGCCGTAGACAACAATCAGCCCCAGCATTTT. Translated: CASSLAVDNNQPQHF.

This chain joins TRBV5-1 and TRBJ2-3; a possible D gene is TRBD2 (7 bases). Germline V lookup: CDR1 SGHRS, CDR2 YFSETQ. CDR3 length: 16 amino acids. The V end lost 1 base, the J end lost 2 bases, and 14 bases lay between the germline ends. The CDR3 here is CASSLRGAGDTDTQYF. DNA for the CDR3: TGCGCCAGCAGCTTGAGGGGGGCGGGGGACACAGATACGCAGTATTTT. The full variable domain, completed using reference TRBV5-1 and TRBJ2-3, is KAGVTQTPRYLIKTRGQQVTLSCSPISGHRSVSWYQQTPGQGLQFLFEYFSETQRNKGNFPGRFSGRQFSNSRSEMNVSTLELGDSALYLCASSLRGAGDTDTQYFGPGTRLTVL.

J is TRBJ2-2 and V is TRBV10-3, with D unclear. The CDR3 loop spans 15 amino acids. The germline V and J ends were trimmed by 6 bases and 1 base, with 12 bases remaining between them. Germline lookup yields CDR1 ENHRY and CDR2 SYGVKD. CDR3 sequence (DNA): TGTGCCATCAGCCTTCTCGACTTGAACACCGGGGAGCTGTTTTTT. Translating it yields CAISLLDLNTGELFF.

For this clone: This same CDR3 is encoded by further DNA sequences in the sample. The V and J genes are TRBV5-4 and TRBJ1-2; D uncertain. CDR3 size: 14 residues. The germline CDR1 and CDR2 sequences are SGHNT and YYREEE (reference sequence). V was clipped by 4 bases and J by 5 bases, with 15 bases between them. The CDR3 loop reads CASSLGSGSYGYTF. CDR3 DNA sequence: TGTGCCAGCAGCCTGGGCAGCGGAAGTTATGGCTACACCTTC.

This clone was recorded a few times. The chain joins TRBV5-6 to TRBJ2-5; 7 bases agree with TRBD1. The V gene end was trimmed by 0 bases and the J gene end by 5 bases; junction bases not matched to a gene: 10. Germline V gives CDR1 SGHDT, CDR2 YYEEEE. This CDR3 is 16 amino acids long. CDR3 sequence reads: CASSLARQGAWETQYF. DNA of the CDR3: TGTGCCAGCAGCTTGGCGCGACAGGGTGCCTGGGAGACCCAGTACTTC.

The chain is built from TRBV6-6 and TRBJ1-1; D is uncertain. The length of the CDR3 is 14 residues. CDR1 MNHNY and CDR2 SVGAGI come from the germline V gene (reference sequence). The V end was cut by 2 bases, the J end by 2 bases, with 9 bases between. CDR3 bases: TGTGCCAGCAGTTACCAGGCGACAAACACTGAAGCTTTCTTT. It specifies CASSYQATNTEAFF.

There are a few counts of this clone. The rearrangement joins TRBV7-2 to TRBJ2-3; tentative D call: TRBD1 (5 bases). Germline V gene sequence: CDR1 SGHTA, CDR2 FQGNSA. Trimming pared 2 bases from V and 3 bases from J, leaving 9 bases between. The CDR3 runs to 14 residues. The CDR3 loop reads CASSLTGRTDTQYF. CDR3 bases: TGTGCCAGCAGCTTAACAGGTAGAACAGATACGCAGTATTTT.

The V gene is TRBV28, the J gene TRBJ1-2; 8 bases are shared with TRBD1. Germline-derived CDR1 and CDR2 are MDHEN and SYDVKM. The junction had 5 bases not matched to a gene; V was cut back by 10 bases and J by 4 bases. The CDR3 contains 12 residues. The CDR3 spells CATQGAPYGYTF. Written as DNA, the CDR3 is TGTGCCACCCAGGGGGCCCCCTATGGCTACACCTTC.

The rearrangement joins TRBV5-4 to TRBJ2-7, with a weak D call TRBD2 (7 bases). The V and J ends lost 2 bases and 2 bases respectively, with 14 bases between them. The CDR3 runs 15 residues. Germline-derived CDR1 and CDR2 are SGHNT and YYREEE (reference sequence). DNA for the CDR3: TGTGCCAGCAGCTTTGGGGGGGACACGACCTACGAGCAGTACTTC. Protein product: CASSFGGDTTYEQYF.

The chain has TRBV25-1 and TRBJ2-1; TRBD1 aligns across 7 bases. J lost 0 bases, V lost 11 bases, and 10 bases had no gene match. The germline V gene encodes CDR1 MGHDK and CDR2 SYGVNS. The CDR3 loop spans 15 amino acids. The CDR3 region has the DNA TGTGCCTCTAACCCAACAGGGGACTCCTACAATGAGCAGTTCTTC. Its translation: CASNPTGDSYNEQFF.

V usage is TRBV6-5 and J usage is TRBJ2-5; tentative D call: TRBD2 (6 bases). The length of the CDR3 is 14 residues. From germline, CDR1 is MNHEY and CDR2 SVGAGI. V was shortened by 6 bases and J by 3 bases, with 14 bases between the two germline ends. CDR3 region: CASSPDGGEETQYF. The CDR3 DNA is TGTGCCAGCAGCCCCGACGGAGGGGAAGAGACCCAGTACTTC.

The rearrangement joins TRBV4-1 to TRBJ2-1; D is possibly TRBD2 (6 bases). The CDR3 is made up of 15 amino acids. Germline V lookup: CDR1 MGHRA, CDR2 YSYEKL. Trimming left V 1 base short and J 4 bases short, with 11 bases between. For the CDR3, the DNA is TGCGCCAGCAGCCAAGTTGCGGGACCTTACAATGAGCAGTTCTTC. This sequence encodes CASSQVAGPYNEQFF.

The rearrangement uses TRBV4-3 and TRBJ2-7; D possibly corresponds to TRBD1 (5 bases). With 3 bases removed from V and 2 bases from J, the gap between germline ends came to 8 bases. The length of the CDR3 is 13 residues. The germline gives CDR1 LGHNA, CDR2 YSLEER. The CDR3 reads CASSHDRAYEQYF. As DNA, the CDR3 is TGCGCCAGCAGCCACGACAGAGCCTACGAGCAGTACTTC.

The chain uses TRBV7-8 and TRBJ2-5, with D perhaps TRBD2 (6 bases). V was trimmed by 5 bases and J by 2 bases, leaving 15 bases between them. Germline lookup yields CDR1 SGHVS and CDR2 FQNEAQ. The CDR3 has 15 residues. CDR3 bases: TGTGCCAGCAGCGCGAGTGGGGGGAGACAAGAGACCCAGTACTTC. Translating it yields CASSASGGRQETQYF.

The rearrangement uses TRBV6-4 and TRBJ2-7, with 9 bases lining up with TRBD2. In germline, CDR1 is MRHNA, CDR2 SNTAGT. Germline trimming cut 8 bases from V and 6 bases from J; bases unmatched to any gene: 8. The CDR3 length is 13 residues. DNA of the CDR3: TGTGCCAGCGGGGCTAGCGGGGAAATCGAGCAGTACTTC. Translating gives CASGASGEIEQYF.

The chain employs TRBV30 and TRBJ1-5, with D perhaps TRBD1 (5 bases). Germline V gene data show CDR1 as GTSNPN and CDR2 as SVGIG (reference sequence). The CDR3 has 14 amino acids. Trimming stripped 5 bases from V and 2 bases from J, with 13 bases between. The CDR3 DNA reads as TGTGCCTGGGGAATGGGGGGAGGCAATCAGCCCCAGCATTTT. It specifies CAWGMGGGNQPQHF.

DNA of the CDR3: TGTGCCAGTAGTATTCGCAGGGCTCTTAGCAATCAGCCCCAGCATTTT. Translation gives CASSIRRALSNQPQHF. The rearrangement joins TRBV19 to TRBJ1-5, with D possibly being TRBD1 (5 bases). The CDR3 extends over 16 amino acids. The germline gives CDR1 LNHDA, CDR2 SQIVND (reference sequence). V shed 3 bases and J shed 0 bases, with 12 bases lying between them.

This clone was seen a handful of times. V is TRBV6-4 and J is TRBJ1-5; 11 nucleotides align to TRBD1. Germline CDR1 MRHNA, CDR2 SNTAGT. This CDR3 is 14 amino acids long. V gave up 11 bases and J gave up 1 base; unmatched junction bases: 4. The CDR3 sequence: CALRDRGSNQPQHF. The CDR3 DNA reads TGTGCCCTCCGGGACAGGGGGAGCAATCAGCCCCAGCATTTT.